This TCR beta chain was documented in a study of blood T cell repertoires in COVID-19 (dated by TCRdb to between 2020 and 2021). Regarding the study in general: Samples from collaborators originated in the United States, Italy and Spain and spanned both the acute and convalescent phases of COVID-19. The sample metadata nearly always contained a de-identified subject ID, COVID-19 status, age in years and sex. Samples came from the ongoing ImmuneRACE study (first 160 participants) plus 1,254 subjects from 6 global collaborators. Where available, HLA class I and class II types were obtained from metadata supplied by the sample provider rather than from assay-based typing. The prospective study material was composed of cDNA or gDNA derived from T cells, B-cell-depleted T cells, or PBMCs. The repertoires were released in a freely available public database intended as a resource for research on the immune response to SARS-CoV-2. Subjects who had been exposed to COVID-19, were actively infected with it, or had recovered from it provided the deeply sampled blood TCRbeta repertoires that made up the dataset.

TCRbeta CDR3 regions were amplified from genomic DNA using the immunoSEQ Assay, a bias-controlled multiplex PCR. Per the source publication's procedure: The number of nucleated cells in each sample was estimated by amplification of reference gene primers within the assay. Sequence reads were collapsed and filtered to measure the absolute abundance of every unique TCRbeta CDR3 rearrangement. For each sample, productive Simpson clonality was calculated as the square root of Simpson's diversity index across productive rearrangements. TCRdb took over this immuneACCESS table, retaining in-frame rearrangements with V and J assigned. Such tables are incomplete; in checked studies, under half of the missing clones stem from an unresolved V gene, and the remainder is unexplained. The V and J calls and clone size are taken from that table; D and trimming were inferred from the DNA. The table for this sample lists around 150,000 clones; roughly 88% of them were counted only once. Jointly, the top ten make up more than 7% of the sample.

Overall results and qualifications from the work: The amount of clinical and demographic metadata varied by source and participant and was provided uncurated.

CDR1 and CDR2 are drawn from the germline V gene: SNHLY, FYNNEI. Trimming removed 5 bases from V and 3 bases from J; the gene matches leave 5 bases unexplained. The CDR3 numbers 15 residues from cysteine through phenylalanine. Left in the record is the CDR3 DNA by itself, 45 bases read in frame from the first base. Collaborating institutions collected whole blood in K2EDTA tubes following their own protocols. For TCRbeta analysis, collaborators shipped samples as frozen whole blood, isolated PBMCs, or DNA extracted from either of those sample types. With regard to this clone: The antigen this receptor binds is unknown. No qualities accompany the bases; no much larger clone lies one base away.

The TCR comes from a woman of 80 years or more with active or convalescent COVID-19. The chain links TRBV2 with TRBJ2-3, with 10 central nucleotides matching TRBD2. Material: peripheral blood. The nucleotide sequence is given as TGTGCCAGCAGTCTGGGACTAGCGAAAACAGATACGCAGTATTTT. Its protein reads: CASSLGLAKTDTQYF.